The source of this TCR beta chain is a study of blood T cell repertoires in COVID-19. The overall study: PBMCs, B-cell-depleted T cells, or T cells provided the cDNA or gDNA that made up the material.

The germline CDR1 and CDR2 sequences are GTSNPN and SVGIG (reference sequence). CDR3 length: 12 residues. Original processing notes: Estimated nucleated cell counts came from reference gene primer amplification. The repertoire was sequenced with immunoSEQ multiplex PCR; TCRdb's copy has only in-frame clones and lacks some. D and trimming come from the DNA, and the V and J calls and clone size come from that table. Of tens of thousands of clones listed, 65% to 90% are singletons. The rearrangement links TRBV30 to TRBJ2-5; 11 nucleotides line up with TRBD1. The source of this sequence is a woman aged 80 or older with active or convalescent COVID-19. The sample was peripheral blood. In DNA, the CDR3 is TGTGCGGGGGGACAGGGGGAAGAGACCCAGTACTTC. Translation gives CAGGQGEETQYF.